This T cell receptor beta chain was captured in a study of T-cell reconstitution after alpha-beta-depleted transplantation in children. This CDR3 has 11 residues. The ends were cut back, 5 bases at V and 8 bases at J, with 7 bases in the middle. CDR1 is SGHTA and CDR2 is FQGNSA in the germline V gene. This clonotype was counted a few times. Unique molecular identifiers featured in how the TCRbeta library was prepared. TCRdb reanalysed the PCR reads using MiXCR and keeps one entry per CDR3 protein. The sample lists about 340,000 distinct CDR3 sequences, about 9.3% occurring once. The chain is built from TRBV7-2 and TRBJ2-1, with D hard to call. The TCR was taken from a human donor who donated a stem cell graft to a child with acute lymphoblastic leukemia. The sample here was PBMCs from the stem cell graft donor, taken from the stem cell graft. As DNA, the CDR3 is TGTGCCAGCAGCGAGGTTCATGAGCAGTTCTTC. Translation gives CASSEVHEQFF.